This TCR beta chain was found in a study of a mutant IDH1 vaccine in newly diagnosed glioma. Study-level information: Patients, over weeks 1, 3, 5, 7, 11, 15, 19 and 23, received a total of eight vaccinations.

Details on this clone: Its antigen is currently unknown.

Study-wide results and limits: In about 93% of patients, immune responses induced by the vaccine occurred. Pseudoprogression appeared unlinked to shifts in leading peripheral T cell clonotypes.

The table came from immunoSEQ multiplex PCR; TCRdb's copy has only in-frame clones and leaves some out. The profile shows 88,000 or so clones, approximately 85% of them singletons. The sample's time point: week 23, last vaccination. All doses held 300 ug of mutant IDH1 20-mer peptide, with topical imiquimod. The CDR3 spans 17 residues. Unmatched junction bases numbered 14, after V lost 3 bases and J lost 5 bases. CDR1 LNHDA and CDR2 SQIVND come from the germline V gene (reference sequence). The chain combines TRBV19 with TRBJ2-5; 8 bases line up with TRBD2. The sequenced sample was PBMCs, obtained from a glioma patient whose treatment included an IDH1 peptide vaccine. The sequence was collected from a young man with glioma. Some clones in this sample may be carry-over from other donors' samples. This chain's CDR3 is CASSIAHQAGGGETQYF. The CDR3 DNA follows: TGTGCCAGTAGTATTGCCCACCAGGCGGGAGGAGGGGAGACCCAGTACTTC.